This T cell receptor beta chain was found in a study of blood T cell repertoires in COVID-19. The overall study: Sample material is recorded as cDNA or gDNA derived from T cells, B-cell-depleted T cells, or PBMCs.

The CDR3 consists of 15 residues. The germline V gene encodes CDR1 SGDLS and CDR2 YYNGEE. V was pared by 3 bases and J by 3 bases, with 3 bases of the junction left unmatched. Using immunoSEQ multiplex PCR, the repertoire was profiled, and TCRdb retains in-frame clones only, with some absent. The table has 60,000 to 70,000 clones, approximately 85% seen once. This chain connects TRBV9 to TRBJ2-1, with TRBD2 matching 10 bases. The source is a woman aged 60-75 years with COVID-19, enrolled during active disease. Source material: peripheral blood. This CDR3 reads CASSALAGYYNEQFF. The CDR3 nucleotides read TGTGCCAGCAGCGCACTAGCGGGATACTACAATGAGCAGTTCTTC.